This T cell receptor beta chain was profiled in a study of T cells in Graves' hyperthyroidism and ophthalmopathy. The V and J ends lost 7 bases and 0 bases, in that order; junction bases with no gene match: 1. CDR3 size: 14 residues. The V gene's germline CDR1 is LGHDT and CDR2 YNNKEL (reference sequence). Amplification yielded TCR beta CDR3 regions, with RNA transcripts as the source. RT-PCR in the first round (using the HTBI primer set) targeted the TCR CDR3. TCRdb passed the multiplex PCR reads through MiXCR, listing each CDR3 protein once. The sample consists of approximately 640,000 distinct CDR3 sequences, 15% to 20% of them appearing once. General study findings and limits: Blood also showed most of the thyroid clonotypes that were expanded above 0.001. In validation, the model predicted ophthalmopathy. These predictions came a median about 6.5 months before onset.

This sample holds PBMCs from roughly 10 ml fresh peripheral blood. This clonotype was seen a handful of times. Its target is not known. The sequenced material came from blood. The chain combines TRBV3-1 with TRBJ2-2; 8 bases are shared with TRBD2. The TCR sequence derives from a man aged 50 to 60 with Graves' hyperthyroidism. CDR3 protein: CASMGLANTGELFF. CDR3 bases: TGTGCCAGCATGGGACTAGCGAACACCGGGGAGCTGTTTTTT.